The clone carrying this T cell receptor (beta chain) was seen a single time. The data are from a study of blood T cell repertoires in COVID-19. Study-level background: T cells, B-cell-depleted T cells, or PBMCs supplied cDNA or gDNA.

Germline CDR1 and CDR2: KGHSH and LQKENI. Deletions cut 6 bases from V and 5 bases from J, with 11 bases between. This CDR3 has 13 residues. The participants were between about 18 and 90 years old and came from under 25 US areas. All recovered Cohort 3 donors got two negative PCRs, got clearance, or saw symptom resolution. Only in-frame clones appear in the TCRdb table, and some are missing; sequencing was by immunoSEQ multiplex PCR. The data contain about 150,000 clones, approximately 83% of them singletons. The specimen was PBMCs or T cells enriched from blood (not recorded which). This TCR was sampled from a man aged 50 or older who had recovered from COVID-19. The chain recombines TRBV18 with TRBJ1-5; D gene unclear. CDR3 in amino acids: CASSRGPDQPQHF. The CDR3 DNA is TGTGCCAGCTCCCGTGGTCCAGATCAGCCCCAGCATTTT.